The 21 T cell receptor beta chains below were found in one sample sequenced in a study of vaccination effects on CD4 cells after COVID-19. Before any sequencing was done, the ViraFEST assay used viral peptide pools to expand antigen-specific CD4+ T cells. When less than 12 days of culture had elapsed, CD4+ T cells were isolated. Vaccine recipients, nucleocapsid antibody negative, had no prior SARS-CoV-2 infection. No antigen has been identified for these receptors. The data were produced by immunoSEQ multiplex PCR, yet TCRdb's version contains in-frame clones alone and is incomplete. The data show about 54,000 clones, more than 60% seen once. The specimen comprised CD4+ T cells from PBMCs cultured with SARS-CoV-2 spike peptides, sampled before COVID-19 vaccination. Receptors originate from a human donor who received a COVID-19 vaccine.

About this clone itself: Distinct nucleotide sequences in the sample also encode this CDR3. The chain recombines TRBV10-3 with TRBJ2-7; D tentatively reads TRBD1 or TRBD2 (5 bases each). The CDR3 consists of 12 residues. Germline V gene sequence: CDR1 ENHRY, CDR2 SYGVKD. Between the trimmed V and J ends, which lost 2 bases and 4 bases, there was a span of 6 bases. The CDR3 loop is CAISEGGYEQYF. CDR3 in DNA: TGTGCCATCAGTGAGGGGGGTTACGAGCAGTACTTC.

V and J are TRBV30 and TRBJ2-2; TRBD2 matches 7 bases. J gave up 3 bases and V 3 bases, and 7 bases lay outside the gene matches. This CDR3 is built from 15 residues. Germline V gene data show CDR1 as GTSNPN and CDR2 as SVGIG (reference sequence). This CDR3 is CAWSTGGTYTGELFF. The DNA of the CDR3 is TGTGCCTGGAGCACCGGGGGGACCTACACCGGGGAGCTGTTTTTT.

V is TRBV19 and J is TRBJ2-5; D remains unclear. The CDR3 runs to 12 residues. V lost 3 bases, J lost 5 bases, and 7 bases lay in between. Per germline, CDR1 LNHDA and CDR2 SQIVND (reference sequence). The CDR3, as DNA: TGTGCCAGTAGTATTGGACGGGAGACCCAGTACTTC. Its protein product is CASSIGRETQYF.

The V gene is TRBV6-2 or TRBV6-3, the J gene TRBJ1-2; tentatively, D is TRBD1 (6 bases). Trimming took 2 bases from V and 2 from J, leaving 9 bases between them. The CDR3 has 14 amino acids. Germline V gene lookup returns CDR1 MNHEY and CDR2 SVGEGT. The CDR3 here is CASSYGGANYGYTF. The CDR3 DNA follows: TGTGCCAGCAGTTACGGGGGGGCCAACTATGGCTACACCTTC.

The CDR3 here is CAISASGQTNYGYTF. CDR3 coding DNA: TGTGCCATCAGTGCGTCGGGACAGACAAACTATGGCTACACCTTC. The chain joins TRBV10-3 to TRBJ1-2; the match to TRBD1 covers 7 bases. This CDR3 is built from 15 residues. J gave up 2 bases and V 4 bases, and 7 bases lay outside the gene matches. Per the germline V gene, CDR1 is ENHRY and CDR2 is SYGVKD.

This clone showed up just a few times. This chain joins TRBV11-2 and TRBJ2-2; D not certain. The CDR3 loop spans 15 amino acids. The germline CDR1 and CDR2 sequences are SGHAT and FQNNGV. V was cut by 0 bases and J by 5 bases, with 10 bases left in between. CDR3 bases: TGTGCCAGCAGCTTAGATCGATCCGGGACCGGGGAGCTGTTTTTT. Translating gives CASSLDRSGTGELFF.

The chain joins TRBV2 to TRBJ2-5, with D hard to call. V was pared by 7 bases and J by 7 bases, with 13 bases between. The CDR3 consists of 12 residues. In germline, CDR1 is SNHLY, CDR2 FYNNEI. CDR3: CASTWRLGTQYF. Written as DNA, the CDR3 is TGTGCCAGCACGTGGCGGTTGGGGACCCAGTACTTC.

V gene TRBV14 combines with J gene TRBJ2-1; D may be TRBD2 (7 bases). The CDR3 is 13 amino acids. Germline lookup yields CDR1 SGHDN and CDR2 FVKESK. Between the trimmed V and J ends, which lost 6 bases and 9 bases, there was a span of 15 bases. The CDR3 loop reads CASRGGATGEQFF. The CDR3 DNA follows: TGTGCCAGCAGGGGGGGGGCCACCGGTGAGCAGTTCTTC.

The chain uses TRBV7-9 and TRBJ2-7; TRBD1 is a possible D gene (6 bases). V was cut by 0 bases and J by 5 bases, with 14 bases left in between. This CDR3 spans 15 amino acids. Germline V gives CDR1 SEHNR, CDR2 FQNEAQ (reference sequence). The CDR3 bases are TGTGCCAGCAGCTTAGCATACAGGGACCCCCACGAGCAGTACTTC. Residues: CASSLAYRDPHEQYF.

The chain links TRBV7-2 to TRBJ2-2; 8 bases map to TRBD1. In germline, CDR1 is SGHTA, CDR2 FQGNSA. The junction had 4 bases not matched to a gene; V was cut back by 3 bases and J by 1 base. This CDR3 is built from 16 residues. The CDR3 protein is CASSFAGTGNTGELFF. DNA of the CDR3: TGTGCCAGCAGCTTCGCCGGGACAGGGAACACCGGGGAGCTGTTTTTT. Together with reference TRBV7-2 and TRBJ2-2, the CDR3 gives the full variable domain: GAGVSQSPSNKVTEKGKDVELRCDPISGHTALYWYRQSLGQGLEFLIYFQGNSAPDKSGLPSDRFSAERTGGSVSTLTIQRTQQEDSAVYLCASSFAGTGNTGELFFGEGSRLTVL.

The rearrangement uses TRBV27 and TRBJ2-5, with no clear D. Deletions cut 3 bases from V and 5 bases from J, with 7 bases between. Germline CDR1 reads MNHEY; CDR2 reads SMNVEV (reference sequence). There are 12 residues in the CDR3. The CDR3 loop reads CASSFSGETQYF. The CDR3 region has the DNA TGTGCCAGCAGTTTCTCCGGTGAGACCCAGTACTTC.

Remarks on this clone: Distinct nucleotide sequences in the sample also encode this CDR3. J is TRBJ1-1 and V is TRBV3-1 (or the pseudogene TRBV3-2); D is undetermined. Germline CDR1 LGHDT, CDR2 YNNKEL (reference sequence). Trimming left V 4 bases short and J 0 bases short, with 9 bases between. CDR3 length: 14 residues. The chain's CDR3 is CASSPPTVNTEAFF. As DNA, the CDR3 is TGTGCCAGCAGCCCCCCGACGGTGAACACTGAAGCTTTCTTT.

The V and J genes are TRBV29-1 and TRBJ1-5; 10 nucleotides line up with TRBD1. V was clipped by 7 bases and J by 0 bases; unmatched bases: 3. The CDR3 length is 14 residues. Germline V gene lookup returns CDR1 SQVTM and CDR2 ANQGSEA. CDR3 region: CSGGTGVSNQPQHF. In nucleotides, the CDR3 is TGCAGCGGGGGGACAGGGGTTAGCAATCAGCCCCAGCATTTT.

V is TRBV28 and J is TRBJ1-1; D gene unclear. The germline V gene has CDR1 MDHEN and CDR2 SYDVKM. The germline V and J ends were trimmed by 4 bases and 5 bases, with 11 bases remaining between them. CDR3 length: 13 amino acids. The CDR3 loop is CASSWSLETEAFF. The CDR3 nucleotides are TGTGCCAGCAGTTGGTCTTTGGAGACTGAAGCTTTCTTT.

This clone was seen a handful of times. The chain uses TRBV15 and TRBJ1-4; 7 bases fit TRBD1. The ends lost 6 bases at V and 0 bases at J; junction bases unmatched: 4. The CDR3 has 15 amino acids. The germline CDR1 and CDR2 sequences are LNHNV and YYDKDF (reference sequence). For the CDR3, the DNA is TGTGCCACCAGTAGGGACAGTGCAACTAATGAAAAACTGTTTTTT. Translation gives CATSRDSATNEKLFF.

This clone was counted between two and nine times. J is TRBJ1-1 and V is TRBV6-1; weak D call: TRBD1 (5 bases). The CDR3 has 14 residues. Germline-derived CDR1 and CDR2 are MNHNS and SASEGT. Trimming removed 0 bases at V and 4 bases at J, with 9 bases between. CDR3 amino acids: CASSEALGGTEAFF. CDR3 DNA: TGTGCCAGCAGTGAAGCGCTGGGGGGCACTGAAGCTTTCTTT.

The chain recombines TRBV7-9 with TRBJ2-7, with D perhaps given as TRBD1 or TRBD2 (5 bases each). Germline V gene sequence: CDR1 SEHNR, CDR2 FQNEAQ (reference sequence). The CDR3 is 15 residues long. Trimming removed 5 bases at V and 0 bases at J, with 14 bases between. CDR3 amino acids: CASSRQWETSYEQYF. The CDR3 nucleotides read TGTGCCAGCAGCCGACAGTGGGAGACCTCCTACGAGCAGTACTTC.

This chain uses TRBV7-9 with TRBJ1-1, with 8 bases that match TRBD1. The CDR3 covers 12 residues. Trimming cost V 5 bases and J 9 bases; bases outside gene matches: 5. Germline CDR1 SEHNR, CDR2 FQNEAQ (reference sequence). As DNA, the CDR3 is TGTGCCAGCAGCCGAGGACAGGGAAAAGCTTTCTTT. Its translation: CASSRGQGKAFF.

This rearrangement joins TRBV7-9 to TRBJ2-7; TRBD1 matches at 8 bases. The CDR3 is 16 amino acids. Unmatched junction bases numbered 11, after V lost 5 bases and J lost 2 bases. The germline gives CDR1 SEHNR, CDR2 FQNEAQ (reference sequence). The CDR3 here is CASSSRQGTNPYEQYF. In DNA form, the CDR3 reads TGTGCCAGCAGCAGCCGACAGGGGACCAATCCCTACGAGCAGTACTTC.

The V and J genes are TRBV11-2 and TRBJ1-2, with 9 bases matching TRBD1. CDR3 length: 13 residues. Germline V gives CDR1 SGHAT, CDR2 FQNNGV. V dropped 5 bases and J dropped 3; count of bases not matched to a gene: 1. This CDR3 is CASSRTGDYGYTF. For the CDR3, the DNA is TGTGCCAGCAGCAGGACAGGGGACTATGGCTACACCTTC. Full variable domain (outside the CDR3, taken from reference TRBV11-2 and TRBJ1-2): EAGVAQSPRYKIIEKRQSVAFWCNPISGHATLYWYQQILGQGPKLLIQFQNNGVVDDSQLPKDRFSAERLKGVDSTLKIQPAKLEDSAVYLCASSRTGDYGYTFGSGTRLTVV.

This clone has just a few counts. V usage is TRBV5-6 and J usage is TRBJ2-3; D ambiguous. Germline V gives CDR1 SGHDT, CDR2 YYEEEE. The V end lost 4 bases, the J end lost 1 base, and 13 bases lay between the germline ends. The CDR3 length is 15 residues. In nucleotides, the CDR3 is TGTGCCAGCAGCCGATCTAGGAGAGGCACAGATACGCAGTATTTT. This sequence encodes CASSRSRRGTDTQYF. The full variable domain, rest sourced from reference TRBV5-6 and TRBJ2-3, is DAGVTQSPTHLIKTRGQQVTLRCSPKSGHDTVSWYQQALGQGPQFIFQYYEEEERQRGNFPDRFSGHQFPNYSSELNVNALLLGDSALYLCASSRSRRGTDTQYFGPGTRLTVL.